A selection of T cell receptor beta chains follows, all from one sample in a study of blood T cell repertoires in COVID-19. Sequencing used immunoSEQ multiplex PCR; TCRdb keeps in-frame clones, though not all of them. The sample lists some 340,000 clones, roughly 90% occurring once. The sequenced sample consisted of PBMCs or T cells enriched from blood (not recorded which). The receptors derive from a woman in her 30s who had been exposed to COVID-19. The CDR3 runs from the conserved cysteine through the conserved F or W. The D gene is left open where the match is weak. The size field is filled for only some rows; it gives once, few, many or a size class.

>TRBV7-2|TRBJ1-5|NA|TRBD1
TGTGCCAGCAGCCCAGGGACAGCGAAGGGGAGTCAGCCCCAGCATTTT
CASSPGTAKGSQPQHF
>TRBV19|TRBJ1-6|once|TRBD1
TGTGCCAGTAGTGTCCCTACCGGGACAGGGAATTCACCCCTCCACTTT
CASSVPTGTGNSPLHF
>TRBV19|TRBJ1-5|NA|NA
TGTGCCAGTAGTTTGTGGCCTAGCAATCAGCCCCAGCATTTT
CASSLWPSNQPQHF
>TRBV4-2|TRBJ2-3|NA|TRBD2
TGTGCCAGCAGCCAAGAACTAGCGGGGGGGCCGGCAGATACGCAGTATTTT
CASSQELAGGPADTQYF
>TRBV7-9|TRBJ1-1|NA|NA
TGTGCCAGCAGCACTCCGGGAGCCATGAACACTGAAGCTTTCTTT
CASSTPGAMNTEAFF
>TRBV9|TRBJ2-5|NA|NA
TGTGCCAGCAGCGCTACTTCGAACCCCCGACAGGAGACCCAGTACTTC
CASSATSNPRQETQYF
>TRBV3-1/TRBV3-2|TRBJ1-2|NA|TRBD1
TGTGCCAGCAGCCCGGCCTGGGGGACAGGGGGCTACACCTTC
CASSPAWGTGGYTF
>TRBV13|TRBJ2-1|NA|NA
TGTGCCAGCAGCTTGGTCACGGGTCTGTACAATGAGCAGTTCTTC
CASSLVTGLYNEQFF
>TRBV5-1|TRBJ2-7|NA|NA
TGCGCCAGCAGCTTGGATCCAGGGGCCTACGAGCAGTACTTC
CASSLDPGAYEQYF
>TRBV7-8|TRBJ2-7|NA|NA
TGTGCCAGCAGCTTAGTTGGGGGGATATTGTACGAGCAGTACTTC
CASSLVGGILYEQYF
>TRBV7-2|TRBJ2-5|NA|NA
TGTGCCAGCAGCTTCGGACTACAAGAGACCCAGTACTTC
CASSFGLQETQYF
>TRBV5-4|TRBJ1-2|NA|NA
TGTGCCAGCAGCCTGTTGGAGGTTAGGGCCCTCTATGGCTACACCTTC
CASSLLEVRALYGYTF
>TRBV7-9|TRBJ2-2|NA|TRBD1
TGTGCCAGCAGCTTAGTAGCAGGGGGCACCGGGGAGCTGTTTTTT
CASSLVAGGTGELFF
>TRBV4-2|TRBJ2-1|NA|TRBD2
TGTGCCAGCAGCCTCGAGGGTGGCGGGAGCTCCTACAATGAGCAGTTCTTC
CASSLEGGGSSYNEQFF
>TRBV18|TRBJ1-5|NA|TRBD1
TGTGCCAGCTCACCCGGGGACAGGGTTGGGCCCCAGCATTTT
CASSPGDRVGPQHF
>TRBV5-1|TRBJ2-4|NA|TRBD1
TGCGCCAGCAGCTTAGTAGGGGGCCTTCAAGCCAAAAACATTCAGTACTTC
CASSLVGGLQAKNIQYF
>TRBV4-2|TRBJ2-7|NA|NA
TGTGCCAGCAGCCAAGATCCGGCAGGGGTGGGCTCCTACGAGCAGTACTTC
CASSQDPAGVGSYEQYF
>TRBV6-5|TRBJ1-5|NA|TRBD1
TGTGCCAGCACGACAGGGATAGCCAATCAGCCCCAGCATTTT
CASTTGIANQPQHF
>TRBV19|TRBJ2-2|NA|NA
TGTGCCAGTAGTGCCCAGGGGGGGAACACCGGGGAGCTGTTTTTT
CASSAQGGNTGELFF
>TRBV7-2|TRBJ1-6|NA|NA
TGTGCCAGCAGCGGACGGACAGCCCTATATAATTCACCCCTCCACTTT
CASSGRTALYNSPLHF
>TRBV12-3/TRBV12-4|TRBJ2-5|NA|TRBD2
TGTGCCAGTTCGGGGGGGACAGAGACCCAGTACTTC
CASSGGTETQYF
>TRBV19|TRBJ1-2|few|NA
TGTGCCAGTACCATTAATGGGGGGACGCGCAGGTATGGCTACACCTTC
CASTINGGTRRYGYTF
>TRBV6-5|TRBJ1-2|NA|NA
TGTGCCAGCACCGGGGACAAAAATGGCTACACCTTC
CASTGDKNGYTF
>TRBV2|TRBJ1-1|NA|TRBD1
TGTGCCAGGGGAAAGTCGACAGGGCTAAACACTGAAGCTTTCTTT
CARGKSTGLNTEAFF
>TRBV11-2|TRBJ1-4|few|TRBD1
TGTGCCAGCAACCGAGGACAGGGAGCGGAAAAACTGTTTTTT
CASNRGQGAEKLFF
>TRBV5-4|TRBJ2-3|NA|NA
TGTGCCAGCAGCCCGACCGGGACAAGGGGGGGGACAGATACGCAGTATTTT
CASSPTGTRGGTDTQYF
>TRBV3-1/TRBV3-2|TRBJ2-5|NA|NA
TGTGCCAGCACACCAGCCAATTGGGGGGAAGAGACCCAGTACTTC
CASTPANWGEETQYF